Below are 28 T cell receptor beta chains sequenced from a single sample in a study of OX40 agonist ivuxolimab in advanced cancers. The assay was immunoSEQ multiplex PCR, and TCRdb's table has in-frame clones only and misses some. The table records some 86,000 clones, around 90% of them present only once. The sequencing used CD4+ or CD8+ T cells sorted from blood, collected in a trial of the OX40 agonist ivuxolimab. The receptors here all came from an adult with an advanced solid tumor such as melanoma, head and neck, liver or kidney cancer.

The count of this clone is one. The sample holds other DNA sequences that translate to the same CDR3. The chain recombines TRBV7-2 with TRBJ2-7; 7 bases agree with TRBD2. Germline loops: CDR1 SGHTA, CDR2 FQGNSA. The CDR3 is 15 residues long. Trimming at V came to 3 bases and at J to 2 bases, leaving 7 bases not matched to a gene. The CDR3 DNA is TGTGCCAGCAGCTTTGGTCTAGCGGACACCTACGAGCAGTACTTC. It translates to CASSFGLADTYEQYF.

This rearrangement joins TRBV9 to TRBJ2-5; 7 bases map to TRBD2. Germline trimming cut 2 bases from V and 5 bases from J; bases unmatched to any gene: 6. Per the germline V gene, CDR1 is SGDLS and CDR2 is YYNGEE. This CDR3 region has 14 residues. CDR3 coding DNA: TGTGCCAGCAGCGTGGGGGGGATCGGGGAGACCCAGTACTTC. This codes for CASSVGGIGETQYF.

The CDR3 sequence is CASSLVQGNTIYF. The CDR3 bases are TGTGCCAGCAGCTTAGTCCAGGGGAACACCATATATTTT. The V call is TRBV7-9, the J call TRBJ1-3, with D possibly matching TRBD1 (6 bases). Trimming took 1 base from V and 7 from J, leaving 8 bases between them. Germline V gene data show CDR1 as SEHNR and CDR2 as FQNEAQ (reference sequence). The CDR3 is made up of 13 amino acids.

The V gene is TRBV19, the J gene TRBJ1-6, with a tentative D call TRBD1 (6 bases). With 10 bases removed from V and 2 bases from J, the gap between germline ends came to 9 bases. Germline CDR1 LNHDA, CDR2 SQIVND (reference sequence). The CDR3 runs to 13 residues. For the CDR3, the DNA is TGTGCCACCGGGGACACCTATAATTCACCCCTCCACTTT. It yields the protein CATGDTYNSPLHF. Full variable domain (outside the CDR3, taken from reference TRBV19 and TRBJ1-6): DGGITQSPKYLFRKEGQNVTLSCEQNLNHDAMYWYRQDPGQGLRLIYYSQIVNDFQKGDIAEGYSVSREKKESFPLTVTSAQKNPTAFYLCATGDTYNSPLHFGNGTRLTVT.

The CDR3 DNA follows: TGTGCCAGCAGTGAAGTCAATCGCTTCCCCGGGCAGCCCCAGCATTTT. Translating gives CASSEVNRFPGQPQHF. The chain has TRBV6-1 and TRBJ1-5; D is unclear. This CDR3 has 16 amino acids. Per the germline V gene, CDR1 is MNHNS and CDR2 is SASEGT. Deletions cut 1 base from V and 7 bases from J, with 17 bases between.

This chain joins TRBV6-5 and TRBJ1-2; no clear D. Germline V gene data show CDR1 as MNHEY and CDR2 as SVGAGI. CDR3 size: 14 residues. Deletions cut 0 bases from V and 6 bases from J, with 11 bases between. The CDR3 nucleotides are TGTGCCAGCAGTTACTCAGCTGGGGAAGATGGCTACACCTTC. This sequence encodes CASSYSAGEDGYTF.

The rearrangement uses TRBV27 and TRBJ2-2; 8 bases are a match to TRBD2. Germline V lookup: CDR1 MNHEY, CDR2 SMNVEV (reference sequence). V lost 0 bases and J lost 0; bases outside the gene matches: 0. This CDR3 comprises 16 residues. CDR3: CASSLSSGTNTGELFF. DNA for the CDR3: TGTGCCAGCAGTTTATCTAGCGGGACGAACACCGGGGAGCTGTTTTTT.

The rearrangement joins TRBV9 to TRBJ2-1, with 9 bases that match TRBD2. The CDR3 is made up of 15 amino acids. The trim removed 0 bases at V and 8 bases at J, leaving 6 bases unmatched. Germline V CDR1 and CDR2: SGDLS, YYNGEE. The CDR3 spells CASSVDSGRIDEQFF. CDR3 nucleotides: TGTGCCAGCAGCGTAGACAGCGGGAGGATCGATGAGCAGTTCTTC.

The V and J genes are TRBV10-3 and TRBJ1-4, with 10 bases lining up with TRBD1. The germline V gene encodes CDR1 ENHRY and CDR2 SYGVKD. J lost 8 bases, V lost 3 bases, and 6 bases had no gene match. This CDR3 is built from 15 residues. The CDR3 spells CAISDSTGGAEKLFF. CDR3 nucleotide sequence: TGTGCCATCAGTGACTCGACAGGGGGCGCGGAAAAACTGTTTTTT.

The chain links TRBV18 to TRBJ2-7, with 8 bases identical to TRBD1. V gave up 3 bases and J gave up 5 bases; unmatched junction bases: 9. The CDR3 has 15 residues. Germline-derived CDR1 and CDR2 are KGHSH and LQKENI. The CDR3 protein is CASSPDRGGHDEQYF. The CDR3, as DNA: TGTGCCAGCTCACCTGACAGGGGAGGACACGACGAGCAGTACTTC. The whole variable domain, remainder taken from reference TRBV18 and TRBJ2-7, is NAGVMQNPRHLVRRRGQEARLRCSPMKGHSHVYWYRQLPEEGLKFMVYLQKENIIDESGMPKERFSAEFPKEGPSILRIQQVVRGDSAAYFCASSPDRGGHDEQYFGPGTRLTVT.

V gene TRBV28 combines with J gene TRBJ2-7; TRBD2 matches at 14 bases. CDR1 is MDHEN, CDR2 SYDVKM, per germline. V lost 5 bases and J lost 3; bases outside the gene matches: 15. The CDR3 is 19 amino acids. CDR3 DNA: TGTGCCAGCAGTCGGCCCGGACTAGCGGGAGGAACTCTTAACTACGAGCAGTACTTC. Protein product: CASSRPGLAGGTLNYEQYF.

J is TRBJ2-7 and V is TRBV6-1; D is perhaps TRBD1 (6 bases). V was clipped by 4 bases and J by 7 bases, with 14 bases between them. There are 13 residues in the CDR3. Germline CDR1 MNHNS, CDR2 SASEGT. This CDR3 reads CASSGGGRGEQYF. DNA of the CDR3: TGTGCCAGCAGTGGAGGGGGAAGGGGTGAGCAGTACTTC.

V gene TRBV10-1 combines with J gene TRBJ2-3, with TRBD1 matching over 10 bases. This CDR3 comprises 15 residues. Germline loops: CDR1 WNHNN, CDR2 SYGVQD (reference sequence). V lost 2 bases and J lost 6; bases outside the gene matches: 5. CDR3: CASSERRQGADTQYF. The CDR3 nucleotides read TGCGCCAGCAGTGAGAGGAGACAGGGGGCTGATACGCAGTATTTT.

This clone was recorded once. The V gene is TRBV18, the J gene TRBJ2-5, with D uncertain. V shed 4 bases and J shed 4 bases, with 13 bases lying between them. The germline gives CDR1 KGHSH, CDR2 LQKENI. The CDR3 runs 14 residues. CDR3: CASSLLPPGETQYF. In nucleotides, the CDR3 is TGTGCCAGCTCACTATTACCTCCCGGAGAGACCCAGTACTTC.

CDR3 DNA sequence: TGCGCCAGCAGCCCTTATGTAGTACCTGAGCAGTTCTTC. Residues: CASSPYVVPEQFF. V and J are TRBV4-1 and TRBJ2-1; D not certain. The CDR3 has 13 amino acids. In germline, CDR1 is MGHRA, CDR2 YSYEKL. With 4 bases removed from V and 9 bases from J, the gap between germline ends came to 13 bases.

The genes are TRBV6-4 and TRBJ2-4, with D perhaps assigned TRBD1 or TRBD2 (5 bases each). Germline assignment: CDR1 MRHNA and CDR2 SNTAGT. Trimming removed 8 bases from V and 8 bases from J, with 22 bases in between. This CDR3 region has 15 residues. For the CDR3, the DNA is TGTGCCAGCCCTCCCGAGGGGTGGGCAAGGTACATTCAGTACTTC. Translated: CASPPEGWARYIQYF.

This clone has a single count. The chain joins TRBV15 to TRBJ1-2; no definite D call. Trimming left V 1 base short and J 8 bases short, with 20 bases between. The CDR3 length is 16 residues. Germline CDR1 reads LNHNV; CDR2 reads YYDKDF (reference sequence). The CDR3 nucleotides read TGTGCCACCAGCAGAGGTGGCGGCAGGCAGAGTTGGGGCTACACCTTC. Translated: CATSRGGGRQSWGYTF.

J is TRBJ1-5 and V is TRBV6-6; D unclear. The length of the CDR3 is 13 residues. The V and J ends lost 4 bases and 3 bases respectively, with 7 bases between them. Germline loops: CDR1 MNHNY, CDR2 SVGAGI (reference sequence). CDR3 loop: CASSLRNNQPQHF. The CDR3, as DNA: TGTGCCAGCAGTTTGAGGAACAATCAGCCCCAGCATTTT.

V usage is TRBV7-9 and J usage is TRBJ2-7; no firm D call. V gave up 1 base and J gave up 3 bases, with 13 bases separating them. CDR1 is SEHNR, CDR2 FQNEAQ, per germline (reference sequence). The CDR3 runs 15 residues. The CDR3, as DNA: TGTGCCAGCAGCTTAGATAGTGTGGGTTACTACGAGCAGTACTTC. Protein product: CASSLDSVGYYEQYF.

This chain uses TRBV29-1 with TRBJ1-4, with 7 bases that match TRBD1. Germline V gene lookup returns CDR1 SQVTM and CDR2 ANQGSEA. Germline trimming cut 5 bases from V and 7 bases from J; bases unmatched to any gene: 10. The CDR3 consists of 14 residues. CDR3 residues: CSVFEGSGGEKLFF. The CDR3 nucleotides are TGCAGCGTTTTTGAGGGCTCAGGGGGTGAAAAACTGTTTTTT.

The chain couples TRBV7-2 to TRBJ2-3; the match to TRBD2 covers 7 bases. The trim removed 5 bases at V and 0 bases at J, leaving 5 bases unmatched. Germline CDR1 SGHTA, CDR2 FQGNSA. This CDR3 has 15 residues. The CDR3 bases are TGTGCCAGCAGCCCGCGGGGGTGGAGCACAGATACGCAGTATTTT. Its protein is CASSPRGWSTDTQYF. The full variable domain, in which reference TRBV7-2 and TRBJ2-3 provide the parts outside the CDR3, is GAGVSQSPSNKVTEKGKDVELRCDPISGHTALYWYRQSLGQGLEFLIYFQGNSAPDKSGLPSDRFSAERTGGSVSTLTIQRTQQEDSAVYLCASSPRGWSTDTQYFGPGTRLTVL.

The chain couples TRBV30 to TRBJ1-6; TRBD1 is a possible D gene (5 bases). Germline-derived CDR1 and CDR2 are GTSNPN and SVGIG (reference sequence). The CDR3 is made up of 15 amino acids. With 1 base removed from V and 5 bases from J, the gap between germline ends came to 12 bases. The CDR3 is CAWSAGGANNSPLHF. The CDR3 nucleotides are TGTGCCTGGAGTGCTGGTGGGGCTAATAATTCACCCCTCCACTTT. The full variable domain, rest sourced from reference TRBV30 and TRBJ1-6, is SQTIHQWPATLVQPVGSPLSLECTVEGTSNPNLYWYRQAAGRGLQLLFYSVGIGQISSEVPQNLSASRPQDRQFILSSKKLLLSDSGFYLCAWSAGGANNSPLHFGNGTRLTVT.

V and J are TRBV6-5 and TRBJ1-2, with TRBD1 matching over 10 bases. V trimming: 4 bases; J trimming: 8 bases; junction bases outside the gene matches: 10. The CDR3 covers 15 residues. Looked up from germline, CDR1 is MNHEY and CDR2 is SVGAGI. The CDR3 here is CASSFADRGGRGYTF. The CDR3, as DNA: TGTGCCAGCAGTTTCGCGGACAGGGGGGGAAGGGGCTACACCTTC.

This sequence joins TRBV7-2 and TRBJ1-1; the D gene is possibly TRBD1 (6 bases). The germline gives CDR1 SGHTA, CDR2 FQGNSA. Trimming took 4 bases from V and 3 from J, leaving 12 bases between them. This CDR3 spans 14 amino acids. The CDR3 region has the DNA TGTGCCAGCAGCTCACAGGGAAGGGACACTGAAGCTTTCTTT. This sequence encodes CASSSQGRDTEAFF.

V usage is TRBV28 and J usage is TRBJ2-7, with 9 bases aligning to TRBD2. This CDR3 is built from 15 residues. CDR1 is MDHEN and CDR2 is SYDVKM in the germline V gene. J was trimmed by 2 bases and V by 7 bases; bases with no gene match: 9. CDR3: CASISIAGAPYEQYF. The CDR3 region has the DNA TGTGCCAGCATTTCTATAGCGGGAGCCCCCTACGAGCAGTACTTC.

This chain connects TRBV30 to TRBJ2-5; no clear D. This CDR3 has 14 residues. The germline V and J ends were trimmed by 3 bases and 3 bases, with 14 bases remaining between them. Germline loops: CDR1 GTSNPN, CDR2 SVGIG (reference sequence). The CDR3 sequence: CAWSDLVGKETQYF. The CDR3 DNA reads as TGTGCCTGGAGCGACCTAGTGGGCAAAGAGACCCAGTACTTC.

This clone was counted once. The V and J genes are TRBV4-2 and TRBJ2-7; D possibly matches TRBD1 or TRBD2 (5 bases each). Germline assignment: CDR1 LGHNA and CDR2 YNFKEQ. The germline V and J ends were trimmed by 0 bases and 7 bases, with 10 bases remaining between them. The CDR3 has 13 amino acids. The CDR3 DNA follows: TGTGCCAGCAGCCAAGAATTAGGGACGGAGCAGTACTTC. Translating gives CASSQELGTEQYF.

CDR3 sequence (DNA): TGTGCCAGCAGTAGGAACTTCAGGGTGAACACTGAAGCTTTCTTT. Translating it yields CASSRNFRVNTEAFF. The chain combines TRBV27 with TRBJ1-1, with a weak D call TRBD1 (5 bases). Trimming removed 5 bases at V and 0 bases at J, with 13 bases between. The length of the CDR3 is 15 residues. CDR1 is MNHEY and CDR2 is SMNVEV in the germline V gene (reference sequence).